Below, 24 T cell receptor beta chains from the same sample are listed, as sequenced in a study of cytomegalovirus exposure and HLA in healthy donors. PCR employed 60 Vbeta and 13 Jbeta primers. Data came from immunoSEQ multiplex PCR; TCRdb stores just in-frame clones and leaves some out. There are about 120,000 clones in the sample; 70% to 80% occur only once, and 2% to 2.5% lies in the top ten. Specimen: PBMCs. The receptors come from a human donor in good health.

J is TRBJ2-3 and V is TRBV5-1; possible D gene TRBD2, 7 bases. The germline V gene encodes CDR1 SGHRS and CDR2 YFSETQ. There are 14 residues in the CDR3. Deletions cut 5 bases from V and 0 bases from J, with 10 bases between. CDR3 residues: CASRGGPSTDTQYF. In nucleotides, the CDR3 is TGCGCCAGCAGGGGGGGGCCTAGCACAGATACGCAGTATTTT.

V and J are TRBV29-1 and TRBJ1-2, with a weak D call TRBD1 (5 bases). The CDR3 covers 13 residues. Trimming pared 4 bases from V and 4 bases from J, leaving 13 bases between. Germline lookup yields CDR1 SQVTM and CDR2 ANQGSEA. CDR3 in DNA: TGCAGCGTTGCCTCGACCCAGGGCTATGGCTACACCTTC. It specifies CSVASTQGYGYTF.

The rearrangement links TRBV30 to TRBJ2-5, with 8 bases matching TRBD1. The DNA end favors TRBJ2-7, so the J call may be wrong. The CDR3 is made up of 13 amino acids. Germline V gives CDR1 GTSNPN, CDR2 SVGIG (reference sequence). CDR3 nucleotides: TGTGCCTGCTACGGACAGGGTTCCTACGAGCAGTACTTC. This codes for CACYGQGSYEQYF.

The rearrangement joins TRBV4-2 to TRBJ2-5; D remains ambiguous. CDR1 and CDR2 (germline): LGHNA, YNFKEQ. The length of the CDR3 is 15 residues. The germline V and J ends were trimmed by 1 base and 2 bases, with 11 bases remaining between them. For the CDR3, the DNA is TGTGCCAGCAGCCAAGGATCCCAGTCACAAGAGACCCAGTACTTC. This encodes CASSQGSQSQETQYF.

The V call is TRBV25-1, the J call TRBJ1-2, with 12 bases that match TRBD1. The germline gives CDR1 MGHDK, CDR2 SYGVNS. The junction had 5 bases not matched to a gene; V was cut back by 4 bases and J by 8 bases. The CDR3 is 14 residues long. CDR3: CASSGGQGATGYTF. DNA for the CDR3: TGTGCCAGCAGTGGGGGACAGGGGGCAACGGGCTACACCTTC.

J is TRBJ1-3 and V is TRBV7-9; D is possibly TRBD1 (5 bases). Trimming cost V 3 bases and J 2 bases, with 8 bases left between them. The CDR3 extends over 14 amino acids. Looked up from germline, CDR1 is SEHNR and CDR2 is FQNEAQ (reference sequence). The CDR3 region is CASSFSRAGNTIYF. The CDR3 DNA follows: TGTGCCAGCAGCTTCTCCAGGGCTGGAAACACCATATATTTT.

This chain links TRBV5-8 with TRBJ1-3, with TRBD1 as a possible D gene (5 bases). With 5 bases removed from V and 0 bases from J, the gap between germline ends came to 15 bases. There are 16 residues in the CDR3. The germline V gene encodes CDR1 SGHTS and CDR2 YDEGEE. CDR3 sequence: CASRPTGTPSGNTIYF. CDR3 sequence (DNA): TGTGCCAGCAGACCCACCGGGACTCCCTCTGGAAACACCATATATTTT.

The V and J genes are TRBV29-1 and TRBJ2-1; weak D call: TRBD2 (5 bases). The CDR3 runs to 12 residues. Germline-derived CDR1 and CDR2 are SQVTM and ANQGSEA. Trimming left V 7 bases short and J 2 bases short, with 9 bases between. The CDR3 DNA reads TGCAGCGCAACGGGAACCTACAATGAGCAGTTCTTC. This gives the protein CSATGTYNEQFF.

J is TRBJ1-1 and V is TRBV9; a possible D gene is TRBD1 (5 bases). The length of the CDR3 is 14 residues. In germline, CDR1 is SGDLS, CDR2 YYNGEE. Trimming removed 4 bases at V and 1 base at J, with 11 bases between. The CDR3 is CASSIIQENTEAFF. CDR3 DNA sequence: TGTGCCAGCAGCATAATACAGGAGAACACTGAAGCTTTCTTT.

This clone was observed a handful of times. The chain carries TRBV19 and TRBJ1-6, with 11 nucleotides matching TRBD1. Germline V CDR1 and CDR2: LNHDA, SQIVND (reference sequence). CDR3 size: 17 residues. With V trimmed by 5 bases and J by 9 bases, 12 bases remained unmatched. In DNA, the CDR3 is TGTGCCAGTAGTGAACCTACCGGGACAGGGGGTCGTTCACCCCTCCACTTT. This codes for CASSEPTGTGGRSPLHF.

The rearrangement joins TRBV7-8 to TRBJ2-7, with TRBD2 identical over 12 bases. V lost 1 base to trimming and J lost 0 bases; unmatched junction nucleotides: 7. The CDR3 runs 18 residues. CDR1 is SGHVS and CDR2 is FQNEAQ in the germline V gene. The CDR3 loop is CASSLEGLAGILSYEQYF. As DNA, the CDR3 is TGTGCCAGCAGCTTAGAAGGACTAGCGGGAATACTCTCCTACGAGCAGTACTTC.

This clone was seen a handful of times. CDR3 region: CASISVPGNSNTEAFF. The CDR3, as DNA: TGCGCCAGCATTAGTGTACCGGGGAATTCGAACACTGAAGCTTTCTTT. The V and J genes are TRBV5-1 and TRBJ1-1, with no clear D. V lost 6 bases, J lost 1 base, and 19 bases lay in between. This CDR3 has 16 amino acids. Per germline, CDR1 SGHRS and CDR2 YFSETQ.

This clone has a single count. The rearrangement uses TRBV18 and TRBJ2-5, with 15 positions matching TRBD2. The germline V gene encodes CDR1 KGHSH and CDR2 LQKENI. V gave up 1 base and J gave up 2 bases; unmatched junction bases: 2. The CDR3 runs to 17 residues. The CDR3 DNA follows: TGTGCCAGCTCACCACTTGGACTAGCGGGGGGGCAAGAGACCCAGTACTTC. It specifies CASSPLGLAGGQETQYF.

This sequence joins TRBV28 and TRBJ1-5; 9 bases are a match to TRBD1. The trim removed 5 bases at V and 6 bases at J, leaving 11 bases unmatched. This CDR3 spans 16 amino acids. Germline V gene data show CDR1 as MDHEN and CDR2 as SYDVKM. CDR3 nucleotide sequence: TGTGCCAGCAGTGTACCCGGGACAGGGATTGGTCAGCCCCAGCATTTT. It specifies CASSVPGTGIGQPQHF.

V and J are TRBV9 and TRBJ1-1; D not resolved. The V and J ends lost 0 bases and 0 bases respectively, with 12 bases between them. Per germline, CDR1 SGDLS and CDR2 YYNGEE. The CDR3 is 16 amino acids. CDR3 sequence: CASSVGVGLMNTEAFF. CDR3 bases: TGTGCCAGCAGCGTAGGGGTCGGACTCATGAACACTGAAGCTTTCTTT.

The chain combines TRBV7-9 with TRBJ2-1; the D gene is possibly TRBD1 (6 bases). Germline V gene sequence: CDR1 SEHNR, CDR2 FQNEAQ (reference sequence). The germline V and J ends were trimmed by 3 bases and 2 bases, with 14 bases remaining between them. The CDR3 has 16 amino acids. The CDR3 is CASSLDSLGTYNEQFF. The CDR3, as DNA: TGTGCCAGCAGCTTGGACAGCCTGGGCACCTACAATGAGCAGTTCTTC.

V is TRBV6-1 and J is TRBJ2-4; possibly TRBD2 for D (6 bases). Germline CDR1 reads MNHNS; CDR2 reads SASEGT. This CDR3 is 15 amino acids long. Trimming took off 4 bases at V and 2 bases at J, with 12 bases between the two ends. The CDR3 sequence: CASSGGARTKNIQYF. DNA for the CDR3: TGTGCCAGCAGTGGCGGGGCCCGGACCAAAAACATTCAGTACTTC.

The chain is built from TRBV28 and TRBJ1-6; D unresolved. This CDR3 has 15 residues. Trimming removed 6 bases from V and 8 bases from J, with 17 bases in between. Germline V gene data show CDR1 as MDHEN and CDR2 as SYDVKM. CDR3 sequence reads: CASRRTGGSDSPLHF. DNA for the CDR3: TGTGCCAGCAGGAGGACCGGAGGATCCGATTCACCCCTCCACTTT.

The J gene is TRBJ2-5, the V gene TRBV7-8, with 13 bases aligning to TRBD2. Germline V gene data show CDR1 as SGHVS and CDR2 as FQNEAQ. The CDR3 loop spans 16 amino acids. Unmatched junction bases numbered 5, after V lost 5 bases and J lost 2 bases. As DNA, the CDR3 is TGTGCCAGCAGCCAGAGGACTAGCGGGAGTCAAGAGACCCAGTACTTC. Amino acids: CASSQRTSGSQETQYF.

The CDR3 region is CASRDPGTTRGYEQYF. DNA for the CDR3: TGTGCCAGCAGAGACCCCGGGACAACCAGGGGCTACGAGCAGTACTTC. The rearrangement uses TRBV2 and TRBJ2-7; D might be TRBD1 (6 bases). Germline V gene data show CDR1 as SNHLY and CDR2 as FYNNEI. Trimming shortened V by 6 bases and J by 3 bases, and 21 bases separated the two germline ends. The CDR3 extends over 16 amino acids.

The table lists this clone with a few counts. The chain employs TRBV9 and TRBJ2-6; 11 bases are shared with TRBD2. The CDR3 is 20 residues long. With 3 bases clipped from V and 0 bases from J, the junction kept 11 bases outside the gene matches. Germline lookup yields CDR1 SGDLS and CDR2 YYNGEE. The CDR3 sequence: CASSAPLSGGGFSGANVLTF. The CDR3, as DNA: TGTGCCAGCAGCGCTCCCCTTAGCGGGGGGGGTTTCTCTGGGGCCAACGTCCTGACTTTC.

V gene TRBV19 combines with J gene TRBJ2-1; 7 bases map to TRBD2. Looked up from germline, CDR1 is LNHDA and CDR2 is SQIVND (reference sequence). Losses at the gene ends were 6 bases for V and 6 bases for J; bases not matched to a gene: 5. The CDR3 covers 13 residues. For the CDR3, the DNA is TGTGCCAGTAGCAAGCGGGATCGCAATGAGCAGTTCTTC. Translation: CASSKRDRNEQFF.

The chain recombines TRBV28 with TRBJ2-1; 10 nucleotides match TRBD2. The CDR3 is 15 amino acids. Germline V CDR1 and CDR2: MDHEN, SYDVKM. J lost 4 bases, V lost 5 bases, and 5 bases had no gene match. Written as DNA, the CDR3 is TGTGCCAGCAGTCAAGCGGGAGGGAGGTACAATGAGCAGTTCTTC. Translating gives CASSQAGGRYNEQFF.

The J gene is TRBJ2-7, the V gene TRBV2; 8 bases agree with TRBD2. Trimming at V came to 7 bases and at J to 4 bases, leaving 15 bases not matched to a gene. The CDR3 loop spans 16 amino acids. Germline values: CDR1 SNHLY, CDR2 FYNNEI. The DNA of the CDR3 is TGTGCCAGCACCCAAGACGGGCGGGGGGCTATGTACGAGCAGTACTTC. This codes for CASTQDGRGAMYEQYF.